Listed below are T cell receptor beta chains from one sample, sequenced in a study of T cell changes during pregnancy in multiple sclerosis. Sequencing was performed with immunoSEQ multiplex PCR; in TCRdb, only in-frame clones are kept and a portion is missing. The table lists tens of thousands of clones, 90% of them singletons. Material: peripheral blood, obtained in the first trimester of pregnancy. These receptors were obtained from a female donor in good health, enrolled as a control in a pregnancy study. The CDR3 runs from the conserved cysteine through the conserved F or W. A D gene is named only where the DNA matches it firmly. Part of the rows lack a size; the others show once, few, many or a class for expanded clones.

v_call,clone_size,d_call,j_call,cdr3_nt,cdr3_aa
TRBV5-4,NA,TRBD2,TRBJ2-1,TGTGCCAGCAGCGATAGCGGGGGGGCTCCCAATGAGCAGTTCTTC,CASSDSGGAPNEQFF
TRBV29-1,few,NA,TRBJ1-2,TGCAGCGTGGGCATCCAGTCTGGCTACACCTTC,CSVGIQSGYTF
TRBV6-5,NA,NA,TRBJ1-1,TGTGCCAGCAGTCCTACAGAGATGAACACTGAAGCTTTCTTT,CASSPTEMNTEAFF
TRBV7-3,once,NA,TRBJ1-1,TGTGCCAGCAGCCAAGGGGAAGGCACTGAAGCTTTCTTT,CASSQGEGTEAFF
TRBV6-6,NA,TRBD1,TRBJ1-6,TGTGCCAGCAGTTACCCCGGACAGGTACCCTCACCCCTCCACTTT,CASSYPGQVPSPLHF
TRBV10-3,NA,TRBD1,TRBJ2-3,TGTGCCATCAGCTGGGACAGTTACACAGATACGCAGTATTTT,CAISWDSYTDTQYF
TRBV19,NA,NA,TRBJ1-2,TGTGCCAGTAGTATATCCCTAGGAGGCTACACCTTC,CASSISLGGYTF
TRBV2,NA,NA,TRBJ1-1,TGTGCCAGCAGTAGGACTGTAATGAACACTGAAGCTTTCTTT,CASSRTVMNTEAFF
TRBV19,NA,NA,TRBJ1-2,TGTGCCAGTAGTATCCCCGGGAGCCTGATTCTTGGAGATGGCTACACCTTC,CASSIPGSLILGDGYTF
TRBV7-2,NA,NA,TRBJ2-7,TGTGCCAGCAGCGGAATACAGGGCTACGAGCAGTACTTC,CASSGIQGYEQYF
TRBV27,NA,NA,TRBJ1-6,TGTGCCAGCCGGGACAACTCCTATAATTCACCCCTCCACTTT,CASRDNSYNSPLHF
TRBV7-2,NA,TRBD2,TRBJ2-5,TGTGCCAGCAGCTTAGTTTCTAGCGGACAAGAGACCCAGTACTTC,CASSLVSSGQETQYF
TRBV5-8,NA,NA,TRBJ1-1,TGTGCCAGCAGCCGAGGACAGAATTTAGACAACACTGAAGCTTTCTTT,CASSRGQNLDNTEAFF
TRBV6-5,NA,NA,TRBJ1-2,TGTGCCAGCAGTTACGTTGGTCCTCCCGGAGGCTATGGCTACACCTTC,CASSYVGPPGGYGYTF
TRBV6-5,NA,NA,TRBJ1-4,TGTGCCAGCAGTTACGTTGGGGGCCCTAATGAAAAACTGTTTTTT,CASSYVGGPNEKLFF
TRBV5-1,NA,TRBD1,TRBJ2-7,TGCGCCAGCAGCTGGGGACAGGGGGCGTACGAGCAGTACTTC,CASSWGQGAYEQYF
TRBV18,NA,TRBD1,TRBJ1-3,TGTGCCAGCTCACCGGGACAGGGGGCTGGAAACACCATATATTTT,CASSPGQGAGNTIYF
TRBV5-1,NA,NA,TRBJ1-4,TGCGCCAGCAGCGTCGGACAGACAACTAATGAAAAACTGTTTTTT,CASSVGQTTNEKLFF
TRBV27,NA,NA,TRBJ2-2,TGTGCCAGCAGTACAGGACCGTCGGCCGGGGAGCTGTTTTTT,CASSTGPSAGELFF
TRBV10-3,NA,NA,TRBJ2-7,TGTGCCATCAGTGCCCTGGGGGACATAATCTACGAGCAGTACTTC,CAISALGDIIYEQYF
TRBV6-5,once,TRBD1,TRBJ2-2,TGTGCCAGCAGTTACGGGACAGGGGACTCCGGGGAGCTGTTTTTT,CASSYGTGDSGELFF
TRBV5-1,NA,NA,TRBJ1-3,TGCGCCAGCAGCTTGGAGGGGAACTCTGGAAACACCATATATTTT,CASSLEGNSGNTIYF
TRBV7-6,NA,NA,TRBJ2-5,TGTGCCAGCAGCTTGGGGAGACAGGCGAACACACAAGAGACCCAGTACTTC,CASSLGRQANTQETQYF
TRBV6-4,NA,NA,TRBJ2-7,TGTGCCAGCAGTGACTCGAAATCGGAGGGCAAACCGGCGTCTTATTCCGGGCAGTACTTC,CASSDSKSEGKPASYSGQYF
TRBV10-3,NA,TRBD2,TRBJ2-1,TGTGCCATCAGGGATTCTAGCGGGAGTGCGTATGAGCAGTTCTTC,CAIRDSSGSAYEQFF
TRBV22-1,NA,NA,TRBJ2-7,TGTCCTGGGAGCCGCCTGCGGCTCCACGAGCAGTACTTC,CPGSRLRLHEQYF
TRBV28,once,TRBD1,TRBJ1-2,TGTGCCAGCAGTTTCGAGGACAGGGCCGACTATGGCTACACCTTC,CASSFEDRADYGYTF
TRBV27,NA,TRBD1,TRBJ1-5,TGTGCCAGCAGTTTATACGGGTTCGGGGACAGGAATCAGCCCCAGCATTTT,CASSLYGFGDRNQPQHF